The next 17 T cell receptor beta chains were all read from a single sample in a study of Graves' ophthalmopathy and Graves' hyperthyroidism. Using RNA transcripts, the TCR beta CDR3 regions were amplified. Scientists carried out first-round RT-PCR using HTBI primers and then a second-round multiplex PCR. TCRdb reprocessed the multiplex PCR reads with MiXCR, giving one entry per CDR3 protein. The profile shows approximately 640,000 distinct CDR3 sequences, about 41% of them singletons. Sequencing was performed on peripheral blood. The receptors derive from an adult man with Graves' ophthalmopathy.

V and J are TRBV2 and TRBJ1-1; unclear D gene. Germline V CDR1 and CDR2: SNHLY, FYNNEI. The CDR3 has 17 amino acids. V lost 6 bases to trimming and J lost 0 bases, with 20 bases between them. The chain's CDR3 is CASSERAGLAMNTEAFF. CDR3 in DNA: TGTGCCAGCAGCGAGCGAGCCGGGCTGGCTATGAACACTGAAGCTTTCTTT.

This clonotype was seen only a few times. This sequence joins TRBV15 and TRBJ2-1; 7 bases match TRBD1. Germline assignment: CDR1 LNHNV and CDR2 YYDKDF (reference sequence). The CDR3 covers 14 residues. J gave up 4 bases and V 5 bases, and 5 bases lay outside the gene matches. CDR3 region: CATSGGQAYNEQFF. CDR3 nucleotide sequence: TGTGCCACCAGCGGAGGACAGGCGTACAATGAGCAGTTCTTC.

This clonotype was counted many times. V and J are TRBV7-2 and TRBJ2-7; perhaps TRBD2 as D (6 bases). This CDR3 spans 15 amino acids. From germline, CDR1 is SGHTA and CDR2 FQGNSA. Trimming left V 7 bases short and J 5 bases short, with 21 bases between. Written as DNA, the CDR3 is TGTGCCAGCACCCCACAGGAGGGAATCTTCCACGAGCAGTACTTC. It specifies CASTPQEGIFHEQYF. Full variable domain (outside the CDR3, taken from reference TRBV7-2 and TRBJ2-7): GAGVSQSPSNKVTEKGKDVELRCDPISGHTALYWYRQSLGQGLEFLIYFQGNSAPDKSGLPSDRFSAERTGGSVSTLTIQRTQQEDSAVYLCASTPQEGIFHEQYFGPGTRLTVT.

At least ten counts were recorded for this clonotype. The J gene is TRBJ1-1, the V gene TRBV29-1; D is ambiguous. Between the trimmed V and J ends, which lost 5 bases and 5 bases, there was a span of 6 bases. This CDR3 is 10 amino acids long. Germline lookup yields CDR1 SQVTM and CDR2 ANQGSEA. The CDR3 region has the DNA TGCAGCGTTTACTCAACTGAAGCTTTCTTT. Translation gives CSVYSTEAFF.

This clonotype was recorded many times. This chain links TRBV19 with TRBJ1-5, with D uncertain. Germline CDR1 and CDR2: LNHDA and SQIVND (reference sequence). Trimming left V 5 bases short and J 2 bases short, with 13 bases between. The CDR3 is 15 amino acids. CDR3 nucleotides: TGTGCCAGTAGTGATTTCGGGAGTCGCAATCAGCCCCAGCATTTT. Translated, it gives CASSDFGSRNQPQHF. The whole variable domain, filled in from reference TRBV19 and TRBJ1-5, reads DGGITQSPKYLFRKEGQNVTLSCEQNLNHDAMYWYRQDPGQGLRLIYYSQIVNDFQKGDIAEGYSVSREKKESFPLTVTSAQKNPTAFYLCASSDFGSRNQPQHFGDGTRLSIL.

This chain connects TRBV2 to TRBJ2-6; 8 bases map to TRBD1. Looked up from germline, CDR1 is SNHLY and CDR2 is FYNNEI. V was pared by 6 bases and J by 0 bases, with 7 bases of the junction left unmatched. CDR3 size: 17 residues. The chain's CDR3 is CASSRQGQDSGANVLTF. The CDR3 DNA is TGTGCCAGCAGCCGGCAGGGACAGGACTCTGGGGCCAACGTCCTGACTTTC.

The V call is TRBV11-2, the J call TRBJ1-2; TRBD1 is a possible D gene (5 bases). V was pared by 5 bases and J by 7 bases, with 23 bases between. CDR1 and CDR2 (germline): SGHAT, FQNNGV. The CDR3 runs to 16 residues. CDR3 nucleotide sequence: TGTGCCAGCAGCGTTGAAGCGTGGCAGGGCCCCGGTGGCTACACCTTC. It codes for CASSVEAWQGPGGYTF.

The rearrangement joins TRBV25-1 to TRBJ1-4; 10 nucleotides align to TRBD1. This CDR3 has 16 amino acids. Losses at the gene ends were 6 bases for V and 8 bases for J; bases not matched to a gene: 12. The V gene's germline CDR1 is MGHDK and CDR2 SYGVNS. DNA of the CDR3: TGTGCCAGCAGCAAGCCCGGGACAGGGGTTGGAGAAAAACTGTTTTTT. It is translated as CASSKPGTGVGEKLFF.

This chain uses TRBV9 with TRBJ1-5; D perhaps matches TRBD1 (6 bases). The CDR3 has 16 residues. Germline V gives CDR1 SGDLS, CDR2 YYNGEE. V was shortened by 3 bases and J by 2 bases, with 15 bases between the two germline ends. CDR3 region: CASSGTGIIGNQPQHF. In DNA, the CDR3 is TGTGCCAGCAGCGGAACAGGGATCATCGGCAATCAGCCCCAGCATTTT. Combining the CDR3 with reference TRBV9 and TRBJ1-5 gives the whole variable domain DSGVTQTPKHLITATGQRVTLRCSPRSGDLSVYWYQQSLDQGLQFLIQYYNGEERAKGNILERFSAQQFPDLHSELNLSSLELGDSALYFCASSGTGIIGNQPQHFGDGTRLSIL.

Worth noting for this clonotype: A much larger clone sits a single nucleotide away, making a read error possible. The genes are TRBV25-1 and TRBJ1-6; TRBD1 is a possible D gene (5 bases). The CDR3 spans 15 residues. Germline CDR1 MGHDK, CDR2 SYGVNS. The V end was cut by 6 bases, the J end by 7 bases, with 16 bases between. The CDR3 DNA follows: TGTGCCAGCAGCCAAGTCCCGGGACTGAATTCACCCCTCCACTTT. Translated: CASSQVPGLNSPLHF.

The gene calls are TRBV19 and TRBJ2-7; tentatively, D is TRBD2 (6 bases). Germline V lookup: CDR1 LNHDA, CDR2 SQIVND (reference sequence). This CDR3 has 15 residues. Trimming left V 11 bases short and J 0 bases short, with 20 bases between. Here the CDR3 DNA reads TGTGCCTGGAGTGTCGGAGGGGTCAGCTCCTACGAGCAGTACTTC. Translating gives CAWSVGGVSSYEQYF. The whole variable domain, filled in from reference TRBV19 and TRBJ2-7, reads DGGITQSPKYLFRKEGQNVTLSCEQNLNHDAMYWYRQDPGQGLRLIYYSQIVNDFQKGDIAEGYSVSREKKESFPLTVTSAQKNPTAFYLCAWSVGGVSSYEQYFGPGTRLTVT.

Only one count was recorded for this clonotype. One end of the junction fails to match germline, which may point to a read error. The chain joins TRBV7-9 to TRBJ1-1; possibly TRBD1 for D (6 bases). This CDR3 has 14 residues. CDR1 is SEHNR, CDR2 FQNEAQ, per germline (reference sequence). The CDR3 reads CASSQGGLNTEAFF. CDR3 DNA: TGCGCCAGCAGCCAAGGGGGGCTGAACACTGAAGCTTTCTTT.

This clonotype was detected a few times. The rearrangement links TRBV6-2 or TRBV6-3 to TRBJ1-2; D is perhaps TRBD1 (6 bases). From germline, CDR1 is MNHEY and CDR2 SVGEGT. There are 14 residues in the CDR3. Trimming left V 5 bases short and J 2 bases short, with 12 bases between. CDR3 nucleotide sequence: TGTGCCAGCAGTACTGGGACACCCAACTATGGCTACACCTTC. Encoded protein: CASSTGTPNYGYTF.

For this clonotype: Given the absence of the conserved phenylalanine or tryptophan at the CDR3 end, a read error is likely. The chain links TRBV10-3 to TRBJ1-6; D gene ambiguous. CDR3 size: 12 residues. Germline loops: CDR1 ENHRY, CDR2 SYGVKD. The CDR3 nucleotides are TGTGCCAGCAGTTTATCCAATTCACCCCTCCACTCT. It is translated as CASSLSNSPLHS.

This clonotype was seen ten or more times. A read error may be the cause here, since a much bigger clone is one base away. The chain couples TRBV19 to TRBJ1-6; unclear D gene. The CDR3 spans 13 residues. Trimming pared 10 bases from V and 7 bases from J, leaving 14 bases between. CDR1 is LNHDA and CDR2 is SQIVND in the germline V gene (reference sequence). The CDR3 DNA is TGTGCCACCAAGGTAACACAGAATTCACCCCTCCACTTT. Amino acids: CATKVTQNSPLHF.

This clonotype has at least ten counts. The chain employs TRBV4-3 and TRBJ1-2, with D unresolved. The CDR3 is 15 residues long. Germline CDR1 is LGHNA and CDR2 is YSLEER. Trimming removed 1 base from V and 3 bases from J, with 12 bases in between. This chain's CDR3 is CASSQVGSMHYGYTF. CDR3 DNA: TGCGCCAGCAGCCAAGTAGGCTCCATGCACTATGGCTACACCTTC.

In its sample, this clonotype was seen many times. The rearrangement links TRBV10-3 to TRBJ2-7; 8 positions match TRBD2. Germline-derived CDR1 and CDR2 are ENHRY and SYGVKD. V lost 6 bases, J lost 3 bases, and 10 bases stayed unmatched. The CDR3 loop spans 15 amino acids. The CDR3 coding sequence is TGTGCCATCAGCGCAGCGGGACTAGAAAACTACGAGCAGTACTTC. This gives the protein CAISAAGLENYEQYF.